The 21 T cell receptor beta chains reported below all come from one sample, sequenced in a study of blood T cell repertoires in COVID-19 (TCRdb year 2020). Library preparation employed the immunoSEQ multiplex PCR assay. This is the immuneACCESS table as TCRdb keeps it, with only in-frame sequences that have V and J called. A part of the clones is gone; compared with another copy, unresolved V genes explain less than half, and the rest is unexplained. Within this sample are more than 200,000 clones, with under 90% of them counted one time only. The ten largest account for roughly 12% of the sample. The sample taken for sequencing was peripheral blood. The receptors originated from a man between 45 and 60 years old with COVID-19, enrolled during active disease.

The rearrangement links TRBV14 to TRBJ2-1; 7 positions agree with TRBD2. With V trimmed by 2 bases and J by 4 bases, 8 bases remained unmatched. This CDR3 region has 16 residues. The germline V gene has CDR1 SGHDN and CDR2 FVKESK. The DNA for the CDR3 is TGTGCCAGCAGCCAAATGAACCGGGGGGTTTACAATGAGCAGTTCTTC. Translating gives CASSQMNRGVYNEQFF.

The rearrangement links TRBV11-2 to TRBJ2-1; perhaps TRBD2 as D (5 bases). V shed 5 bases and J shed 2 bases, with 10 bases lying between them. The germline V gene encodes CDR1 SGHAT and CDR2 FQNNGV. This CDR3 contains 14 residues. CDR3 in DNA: TGTGCCAGCAGCCCCCGGGGTACCTACAATGAGCAGTTCTTC. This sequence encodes CASSPRGTYNEQFF.

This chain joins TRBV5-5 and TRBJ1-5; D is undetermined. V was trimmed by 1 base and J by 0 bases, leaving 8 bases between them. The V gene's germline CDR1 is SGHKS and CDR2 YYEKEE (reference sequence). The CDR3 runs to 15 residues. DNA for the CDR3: TGTGCCAGCAGCTTGTCTAACCCTAGCAATCAGCCCCAGCATTTT. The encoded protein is CASSLSNPSNQPQHF. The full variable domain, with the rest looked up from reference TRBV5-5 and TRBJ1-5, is DAGVTQSPTHLIKTRGQQVTLRCSPISGHKSVSWYQQVLGQGPQFIFQYYEKEERGRGNFPDRFSARQFPNYSSELNVNALLLGDSALYLCASSLSNPSNQPQHFGDGTRLSIL.

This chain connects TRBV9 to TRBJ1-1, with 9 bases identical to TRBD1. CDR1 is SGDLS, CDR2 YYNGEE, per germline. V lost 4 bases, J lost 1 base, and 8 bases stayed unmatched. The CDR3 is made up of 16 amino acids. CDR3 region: CASSHPTGGTNTEAFF. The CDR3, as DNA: TGTGCCAGCAGCCACCCGACAGGGGGAACGAACACTGAAGCTTTCTTT.

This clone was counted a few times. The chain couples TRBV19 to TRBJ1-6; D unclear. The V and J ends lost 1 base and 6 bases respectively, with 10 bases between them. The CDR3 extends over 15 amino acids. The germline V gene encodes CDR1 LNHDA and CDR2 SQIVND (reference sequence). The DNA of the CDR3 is TGTGCCAGTAGTATAGTTAGCCAACGTAATTCACCCCTCCACTTT. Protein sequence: CASSIVSQRNSPLHF. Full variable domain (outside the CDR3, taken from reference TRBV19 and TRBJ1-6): DGGITQSPKYLFRKEGQNVTLSCEQNLNHDAMYWYRQDPGQGLRLIYYSQIVNDFQKGDIAEGYSVSREKKESFPLTVTSAQKNPTAFYLCASSIVSQRNSPLHFGNGTRLTVT.

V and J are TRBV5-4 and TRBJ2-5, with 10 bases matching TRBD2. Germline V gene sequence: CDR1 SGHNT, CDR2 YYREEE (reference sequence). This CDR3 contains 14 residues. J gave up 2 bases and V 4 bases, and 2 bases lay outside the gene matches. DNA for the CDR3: TGTGCCAGCAGCACGGGACTAGCGCAAGAGACCCAGTACTTC. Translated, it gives CASSTGLAQETQYF.

The CDR3 region is CASSPRGGGSTQYF. The CDR3 DNA reads as TGTGCCAGCAGCCCGAGGGGCGGGGGGAGTACGCAGTATTTT. The rearrangement joins TRBV7-9 to TRBJ2-3; the match to TRBD2 covers 8 bases. The V segment lost 5 bases and the J segment 8 bases; nucleotides outside the gene matches: 9. Germline V lookup: CDR1 SEHNR, CDR2 FQNEAQ (reference sequence). The CDR3 consists of 14 residues.

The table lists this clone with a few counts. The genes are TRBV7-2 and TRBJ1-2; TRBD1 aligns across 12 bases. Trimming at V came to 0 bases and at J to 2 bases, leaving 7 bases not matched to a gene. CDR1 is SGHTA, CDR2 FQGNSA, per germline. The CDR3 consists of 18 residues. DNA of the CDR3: TGTGCCAGCAGCTTAGCGGGACAGGGGGCTTCGACCAACTATGGCTACACCTTC. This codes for CASSLAGQGASTNYGYTF.

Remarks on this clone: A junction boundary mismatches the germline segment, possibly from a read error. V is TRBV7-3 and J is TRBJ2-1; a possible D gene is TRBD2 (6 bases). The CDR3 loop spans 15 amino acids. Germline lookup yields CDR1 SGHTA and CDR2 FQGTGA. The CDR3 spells CASSSGLGSGNEQFF. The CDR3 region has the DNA TGTGCCAGCAGCTCGGGACTGGGGTCGGGCAATGAGCAATTCTTC.

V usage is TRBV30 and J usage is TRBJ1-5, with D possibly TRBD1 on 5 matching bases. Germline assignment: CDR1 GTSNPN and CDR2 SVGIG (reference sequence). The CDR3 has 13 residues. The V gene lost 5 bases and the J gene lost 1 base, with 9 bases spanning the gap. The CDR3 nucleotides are TGTGCCTGGCAGGGTTCGAGCAATCAGCCCCAGCATTTT. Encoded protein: CAWQGSSNQPQHF.

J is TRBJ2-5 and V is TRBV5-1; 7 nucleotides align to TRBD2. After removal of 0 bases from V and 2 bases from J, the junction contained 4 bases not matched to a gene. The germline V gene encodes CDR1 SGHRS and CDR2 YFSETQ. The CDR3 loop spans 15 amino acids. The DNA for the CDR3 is TGCGCCAGCAGCTTGGCTTGGGGACTACAAGAGACCCAGTACTTC. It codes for CASSLAWGLQETQYF.

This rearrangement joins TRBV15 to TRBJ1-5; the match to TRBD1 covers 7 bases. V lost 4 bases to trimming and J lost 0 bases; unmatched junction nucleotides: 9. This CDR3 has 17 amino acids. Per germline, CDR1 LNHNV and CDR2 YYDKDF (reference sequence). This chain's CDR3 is CATSTGTGEDSNQPQHF. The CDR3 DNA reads TGTGCCACCAGCACCGGAACAGGGGAAGATAGCAATCAGCCCCAGCATTTT.

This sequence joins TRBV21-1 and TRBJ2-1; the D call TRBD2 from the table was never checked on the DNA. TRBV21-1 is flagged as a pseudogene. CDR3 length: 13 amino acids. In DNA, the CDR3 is TGTGCCAAACCCCATCCGGTGAACAATGAGCAGTTCTTC. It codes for CAKPHPVNNEQFF.

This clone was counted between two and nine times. The CDR3 region is CASSTTADTEAFF. CDR3 nucleotide sequence: TGTGCCAGCAGTACTACAGCGGACACTGAAGCTTTCTTT. The genes are TRBV7-8 and TRBJ1-1, with D unclear. With 6 bases removed from V and 3 bases from J, the gap between germline ends came to 11 bases. This CDR3 is built from 13 residues. Germline V gene sequence: CDR1 SGHVS, CDR2 FQNEAQ. Together with reference TRBV7-8 and TRBJ1-1, the CDR3 gives the full variable domain: GAGVSQSPRYKVAKRGQDVALRCDPISGHVSLFWYQQALGQGPEFLTYFQNEAQLDKSGLPSDRFFAERPEGSVSTLKIQRTQQEDSAVYLCASSTTADTEAFFGQGTRLTVV.

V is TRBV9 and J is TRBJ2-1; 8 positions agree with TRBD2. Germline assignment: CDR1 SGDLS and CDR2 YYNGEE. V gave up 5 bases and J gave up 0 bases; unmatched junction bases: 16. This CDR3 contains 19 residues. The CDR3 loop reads CASRVPQEGGGLSYNEQFF. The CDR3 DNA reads TGTGCCAGCAGAGTACCCCAGGAGGGCGGGGGGCTCTCCTACAATGAGCAGTTCTTC.

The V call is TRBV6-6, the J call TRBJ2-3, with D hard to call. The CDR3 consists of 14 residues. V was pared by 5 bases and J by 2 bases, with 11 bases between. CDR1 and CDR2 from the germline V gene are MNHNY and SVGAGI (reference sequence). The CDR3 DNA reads TGTGCCAGCAGTACCTCGGTCGCCACAGATACGCAGTATTTT. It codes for CASSTSVATDTQYF.

The CDR3 is CASSLAGGTSKGNEQFF. The CDR3 DNA reads TGTGCCAGCAGCTTAGCTGGGGGGACTAGCAAAGGAAATGAGCAGTTCTTC. The chain links TRBV7-8 to TRBJ2-1, with 9 bases aligning to TRBD2. J was trimmed by 7 bases and V by 0 bases; bases with no gene match: 10. The CDR3 consists of 17 residues. Germline loops: CDR1 SGHVS, CDR2 FQNEAQ. Supplemented by reference TRBV7-8 and TRBJ2-1, the full variable domain reads GAGVSQSPRYKVAKRGQDVALRCDPISGHVSLFWYQQALGQGPEFLTYFQNEAQLDKSGLPSDRFFAERPEGSVSTLKIQRTQQEDSAVYLCASSLAGGTSKGNEQFFGPGTRLTVL.

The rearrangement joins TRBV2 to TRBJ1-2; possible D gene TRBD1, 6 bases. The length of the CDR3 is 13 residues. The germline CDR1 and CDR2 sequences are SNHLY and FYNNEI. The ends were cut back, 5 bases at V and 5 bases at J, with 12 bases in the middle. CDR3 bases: TGTGCCAGCAGTTACCTACAGGGATATGGCTACACCTTC. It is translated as CASSYLQGYGYTF.

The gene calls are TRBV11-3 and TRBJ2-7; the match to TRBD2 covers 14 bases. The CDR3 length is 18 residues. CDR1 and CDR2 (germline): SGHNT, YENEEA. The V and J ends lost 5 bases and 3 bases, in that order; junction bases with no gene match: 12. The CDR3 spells CASSLGGLAGVSGYEQYF. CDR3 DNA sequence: TGTGCCAGCAGCCTCGGGGGACTAGCGGGAGTCTCAGGCTACGAGCAGTACTTC.

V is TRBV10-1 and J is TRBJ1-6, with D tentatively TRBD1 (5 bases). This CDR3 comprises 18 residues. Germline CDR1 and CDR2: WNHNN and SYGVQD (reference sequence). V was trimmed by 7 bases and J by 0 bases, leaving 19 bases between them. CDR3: CASIHDSTRSSYNSPLHF. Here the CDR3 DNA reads TGCGCCAGCATTCACGACAGTACCCGAAGCTCCTATAATTCACCCCTCCACTTT.

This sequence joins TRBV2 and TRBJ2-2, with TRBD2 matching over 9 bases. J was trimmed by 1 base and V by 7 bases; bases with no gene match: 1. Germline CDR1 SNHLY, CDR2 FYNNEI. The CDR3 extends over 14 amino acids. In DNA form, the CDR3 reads TGTGCCAGCACAGCGGGGGGGAACACCGGGGAGCTGTTTTTT. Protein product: CASTAGGNTGELFF.